The 24 T cell receptor beta chains below come from one sample, sequenced in a study of shared clonotypes between healthy human individuals. Naive CD8 cells were CD45RO-negative, positively selected for CCR7, excluding terminally differentiated effector memory CD45RA+ cells. This table comes from immunoSEQ multiplex PCR, and its TCRdb copy is limited to in-frame clones, with some not included. The table includes millions of clones, approximately 94% detected once. The sequenced sample consisted of naive CD8+ T cells sorted from blood. These TCRs come from a young man in good health.

This sequence joins TRBV5-6 and TRBJ2-3; D ambiguous. The CDR3 runs 14 residues. Germline V CDR1 and CDR2: SGHDT, YYEEEE. V was clipped by 4 bases and J by 0 bases, with 9 bases between them. The CDR3 protein is CASSLLSSTDTQYF. CDR3 nucleotide sequence: TGTGCCAGCAGCCTCCTGTCTAGCACAGATACGCAGTATTTT.

The chain links TRBV13 to TRBJ2-1; D is uncertain. The germline V gene encodes CDR1 PRHDT and CDR2 FYEKMQ (reference sequence). The CDR3 loop spans 14 amino acids. V was cut by 0 bases and J by 9 bases, with 12 bases left in between. The CDR3 here is CASSLGRSFSEQFF. The CDR3 bases are TGTGCCAGCAGCTTAGGCAGAAGTTTTAGTGAGCAGTTCTTC.

The V gene is TRBV7-9, the J gene TRBJ1-4; 9 bases fit TRBD1. The CDR3 is 15 residues long. The V segment lost 5 bases and the J segment 7 bases; nucleotides outside the gene matches: 8. Germline lookup yields CDR1 SEHNR and CDR2 FQNEAQ (reference sequence). CDR3 coding DNA: TGTGCCAGCAGCACCACAGGGGGCAGAGGTGAAAAACTGTTTTTT. Translated, it gives CASSTTGGRGEKLFF.

The rearrangement joins TRBV2 to TRBJ2-1; D is possibly TRBD2 (5 bases). The CDR3 runs 12 residues. Germline CDR1 is SNHLY and CDR2 is FYNNEI. The V end lost 6 bases, the J end lost 3 bases, and 6 bases lay between the germline ends. CDR3 DNA sequence: TGTGCCAGCAGCGGACTCTACAATGAGCAGTTCTTC. Translation: CASSGLYNEQFF. Based on the CDR3 plus reference TRBV2 and TRBJ2-1, the full variable domain is EPEVTQTPSHQVTQMGQEVILRCVPISNHLYFYWYRQILGQKVEFLVSFYNNEISEKSEIFDDQFSVERPDGSNFTLKIRSTKLEDSAMYFCASSGLYNEQFFGPGTRLTVL.

V and J are TRBV2 and TRBJ2-1, with 13 bases that match TRBD2. The CDR3 loop spans 18 amino acids. Trimming cost V 4 bases and J 7 bases; bases outside gene matches: 13. Per germline, CDR1 SNHLY and CDR2 FYNNEI. CDR3 in amino acids: CASSGSGLAGVPKNEQFF. The CDR3 region has the DNA TGTGCCAGCAGTGGGAGCGGACTAGCGGGAGTTCCGAAAAATGAGCAGTTCTTC.

As regards this clone: In the same sample, other DNA sequences code for this CDR3. The chain recombines TRBV9 with TRBJ2-2; tentative D call: TRBD1 (6 bases). Trimming took 2 bases from V and 2 from J, leaving 7 bases between them. This CDR3 comprises 14 residues. Per germline, CDR1 SGDLS and CDR2 YYNGEE. The CDR3 nucleotides are TGTGCCAGCAGCGTGGGGACAAACACCGGGGAGCTGTTTTTT. Its protein product is CASSVGTNTGELFF. The variable domain in full, completed from reference TRBV9 and TRBJ2-2, reads DSGVTQTPKHLITATGQRVTLRCSPRSGDLSVYWYQQSLDQGLQFLIQYYNGEERAKGNILERFSAQQFPDLHSELNLSSLELGDSALYFCASSVGTNTGELFFGEGSRLTVL.

This clone appeared once. This rearrangement joins TRBV27 to TRBJ2-1; 11 bases agree with TRBD1. The germline V gene has CDR1 MNHEY and CDR2 SMNVEV (reference sequence). V gave up 3 bases and J gave up 5 bases; unmatched junction bases: 6. The CDR3 sequence is 16 residues long. The CDR3 is CASSFPPDRGHNEQFF. As DNA, the CDR3 is TGTGCCAGCAGTTTCCCGCCGGACAGGGGGCACAATGAGCAGTTCTTC.

The V and J genes are TRBV5-4 and TRBJ2-2, with D unresolved. The V gene lost 2 bases and the J gene lost 8 bases, with 7 bases spanning the gap. Germline CDR1 SGHNT, CDR2 YYREEE (reference sequence). The CDR3 has 12 amino acids. The CDR3 sequence is CASSLPGGELFF. The CDR3 DNA reads as TGTGCCAGCAGCTTACCGGGTGGGGAGCTGTTTTTT.

In the case of this clone: Other DNA sequences in this sample translate to the same CDR3. The rearrangement joins TRBV7-9 to TRBJ1-3; unclear D gene. Deletions cut 5 bases from V and 0 bases from J, with 11 bases between. The CDR3 totals 15 residues. CDR1 SEHNR and CDR2 FQNEAQ come from the germline V gene (reference sequence). The CDR3 spells CASSPTGSSGNTIYF. The CDR3 bases are TGTGCCAGCAGCCCCACGGGTAGCTCTGGAAACACCATATATTTT. Full variable domain (remainder filled in from reference TRBV7-9 and TRBJ1-3): DTGVSQNPRHKITKRGQNVTFRCDPISEHNRLYWYRQTLGQGPEFLTYFQNEAQLEKSRLLSDRFSAERPKGSFSTLEIQRTEQGDSAMYLCASSPTGSSGNTIYFGEGSWLTVV.

The chain has TRBV11-2 and TRBJ2-1, with 11 nucleotides matching TRBD2. Trimming took 5 bases from V and 7 from J; bases not matched to a gene: 7. The CDR3 loop spans 15 amino acids. Germline lookup yields CDR1 SGHAT and CDR2 FQNNGV. The CDR3 DNA reads TGTGCCAGCAGCCGACTAGCGGGAAGTGGTAATGAGCAGTTCTTC. It codes for CASSRLAGSGNEQFF.

Here the CDR3 DNA reads TGTGCCAGCGCGAGCAGGGACAGCTCCTACGAGCAGTACTTC. This translates into CASASRDSSYEQYF. The chain uses TRBV27 and TRBJ2-7; 7 bases match TRBD1. Germline loops: CDR1 MNHEY, CDR2 SMNVEV (reference sequence). After removal of 8 bases from V and 0 bases from J, the junction contained 7 bases not matched to a gene. This CDR3 is 14 amino acids long.

J is TRBJ1-1 and V is TRBV6-5; no clear D. Per germline, CDR1 MNHEY and CDR2 SVGAGI. V gave up 2 bases and J gave up 5 bases, with 9 bases separating them. CDR3 length: 13 amino acids. The CDR3 protein is CASSYAGRTEAFF. DNA of the CDR3: TGTGCCAGCAGTTACGCGGGGAGGACTGAAGCTTTCTTT.

The count of this clone is one. Other nucleotide sequences from this sample produce the same CDR3. V gene TRBV7-9 combines with J gene TRBJ1-1, with a weak D call TRBD1 (6 bases). CDR1 is SEHNR and CDR2 is FQNEAQ in the germline V gene (reference sequence). This CDR3 contains 14 residues. Trimming removed 5 bases at V and 4 bases at J, with 14 bases between. The CDR3 region is CASSLGGAGTEAFF. The CDR3 DNA sequence: TGTGCCAGCAGCCTGGGGGGGGCGGGCACTGAAGCTTTCTTT. The entire variable domain, with the rest obtained from reference TRBV7-9 and TRBJ1-1, is as follows: DTGVSQNPRHKITKRGQNVTFRCDPISEHNRLYWYRQTLGQGPEFLTYFQNEAQLEKSRLLSDRFSAERPKGSFSTLEIQRTEQGDSAMYLCASSLGGAGTEAFFGQGTRLTVV.

The DNA for the CDR3 is TGTGCCATCAGTGACCCTAGGGGGACCTACGAGCAGTACTTC. Translating gives CAISDPRGTYEQYF. The chain has TRBV10-3 and TRBJ2-5; a weak D match, TRBD1 (6 bases). The J call may be faulty, since TRBJ2-7 better matches the DNA end. Germline CDR1 is ENHRY and CDR2 is SYGVKD. The CDR3 is 14 amino acids.

Details on this clone: Other DNA sequences in this sample translate to the same CDR3. This chain links TRBV7-9 with TRBJ1-1; possible D gene TRBD1, 6 bases. V lost 1 base to trimming and J lost 2 bases, with 8 bases between them. There are 14 residues in the CDR3. Looked up from germline, CDR1 is SEHNR and CDR2 is FQNEAQ (reference sequence). In DNA form, the CDR3 reads TGTGCCAGCAGCTTAGTAGGGGGAAACACTGAAGCTTTCTTT. This gives the protein CASSLVGGNTEAFF.

The chain couples TRBV4-1 to TRBJ1-1; 7 nucleotides line up with TRBD1. The CDR3 is 15 amino acids. The V and J ends lost 5 bases and 7 bases, in that order; junction bases with no gene match: 13. CDR1 is MGHRA, CDR2 YSYEKL, per germline. CDR3 protein: CASSDYWTGTGEAFF. The CDR3 DNA follows: TGCGCCAGCAGCGATTATTGGACAGGAACTGGTGAAGCTTTCTTT.

CDR3 sequence reads: CASSLTQSSYNEQFF. Here the CDR3 DNA reads TGTGCCAGCAGTCTGACTCAAAGCTCCTACAATGAGCAGTTCTTC. The J gene is TRBJ2-1, the V gene TRBV6-5; no clear D gene. CDR3 length: 15 amino acids. V was clipped by 5 bases and J by 0 bases, with 11 bases between them. The germline V gene has CDR1 MNHEY and CDR2 SVGAGI.

This chain uses TRBV19 with TRBJ2-3; 7 nucleotides agree with TRBD2. The V gene end was trimmed by 6 bases and the J gene end by 4 bases; junction bases not matched to a gene: 10. This CDR3 is built from 15 residues. CDR1 and CDR2 from the germline V gene are LNHDA and SQIVND (reference sequence). As DNA, the CDR3 is TGTGCCAGTAGCCTTCTCCAAAGCGGGGCAGATACGCAGTATTTT. It encodes CASSLLQSGADTQYF.

For this clone: At the DNA level, this CDR3 is encoded by other sequences in the same sample as well. The rearrangement links TRBV2 to TRBJ2-1; 7 positions match TRBD1. J was trimmed by 0 bases and V by 4 bases; bases with no gene match: 3. The CDR3 covers 15 residues. CDR1 and CDR2 from the germline V gene are SNHLY and FYNNEI. CDR3 in amino acids: CASSADRASYNEQFF. The CDR3 DNA reads TGTGCCAGCAGTGCCGACAGGGCCTCCTACAATGAGCAGTTCTTC.

This chain joins TRBV2 and TRBJ2-7, with TRBD2 as a possible D gene (5 bases). Per the germline V gene, CDR1 is SNHLY and CDR2 is FYNNEI. The V end lost 6 bases, the J end lost 6 bases, and 21 bases lay between the germline ends. The CDR3 consists of 15 residues. The CDR3 nucleotides are TGTGCCAGCAGGGCGCCCGGACGGAACCTAGCCGAGCAGTACTTC. Amino acid sequence: CASRAPGRNLAEQYF. Together with reference TRBV2 and TRBJ2-7, the CDR3 gives the full variable domain: EPEVTQTPSHQVTQMGQEVILRCVPISNHLYFYWYRQILGQKVEFLVSFYNNEISEKSEIFDDQFSVERPDGSNFTLKIRSTKLEDSAMYFCASRAPGRNLAEQYFGPGTRLTVT.

CDR3 sequence: CASSLSGTGYSPLHF. The CDR3 DNA reads TGTGCCAGCAGCCTTTCTGGGACAGGGTATTCACCCCTCCACTTT. The chain carries TRBV9 and TRBJ1-6; 9 bases agree with TRBD1. The CDR3 extends over 15 amino acids. Per the germline V gene, CDR1 is SGDLS and CDR2 is YYNGEE. J gave up 8 bases and V 4 bases, and 7 bases lay outside the gene matches.

This chain connects TRBV6-1 to TRBJ1-5; D call uncertain. Per the germline V gene, CDR1 is MNHNS and CDR2 is SASEGT. This CDR3 contains 13 residues. V was clipped by 8 bases and J by 3 bases, with 11 bases between them. The CDR3, as DNA: TGTGCCAGCCTTTGGGGTACCAATCAGCCCCAGCATTTT. Its translation: CASLWGTNQPQHF.

The chain links TRBV29-1 to TRBJ2-2; TRBD2 matches at 9 bases. The junction had 11 bases not matched to a gene; V was cut back by 5 bases and J by 4 bases. The germline V gene encodes CDR1 SQVTM and CDR2 ANQGSEA. This CDR3 comprises 16 residues. The CDR3 sequence is CSVPRREGLGTGELFF. DNA of the CDR3: TGCAGCGTTCCTCGGCGGGAGGGCCTCGGCACCGGGGAGCTGTTTTTT.

The chain combines TRBV2 with TRBJ2-7, with D perhaps matching TRBD1 (7 bases). Looked up from germline, CDR1 is SNHLY and CDR2 is FYNNEI. V lost 0 bases and J 3 bases, leaving 15 bases between the germline ends. The CDR3 sequence is 16 residues long. CDR3 coding DNA: TGTGCCAGCAGTGAAGCGGGGGGACAGAAGGGCTACGAGCAGTACTTC. It is translated as CASSEAGGQKGYEQYF.